This T cell receptor beta chain is drawn from a study of T-cell reconstitution after alpha-beta-depleted transplantation in children. Unique molecular identifiers tagged the TCRbeta library. TCRdb passed the PCR reads through MiXCR, listing each CDR3 protein once. This sample has 700,000 to 950,000 distinct CDR3 sequences; roughly 16% occur once, and the top ten carry around 5.3%. The length of the CDR3 is 14 residues. The V gene lost 4 bases and the J gene lost 9 bases, with 19 bases spanning the gap. CDR1 DFQATT and CDR2 SNEGSKA come from the germline V gene (reference sequence). This TCR was sampled from a male patient younger than 18 who had a stem cell transplant for acute lymphoblastic leukemia, so the T cells may come from the graft donor. The chain employs TRBV20-1 and TRBJ2-1; weak D call: TRBD2 (6 bases). Sequenced material: PBMCs, mostly from graft donor cells, taken 360 days after TCRalphabeta/CD19-depleted stem cell transplant. CDR3 coding DNA: TGCAGTGCTACCCGGAGGGTACTAGCCGGTGAGCAGTTCTTC. Protein sequence: CSATRRVLAGEQFF.